A single sample is the source of the 23 T cell receptor beta chains below, sequenced in a study of blood T cell repertoires in COVID-19. Assay used: immunoSEQ multiplex PCR; TCRdb lists only in-frame clones, some missing. Of some 190,000 clones in the sample, more than 70% were seen once. Specimen: peripheral blood. The receptors stem from a woman in her forties who had recovered from COVID-19.

This chain links TRBV7-9 with TRBJ1-4; 9 bases fit TRBD1. The CDR3 is 15 amino acids. The V gene end was trimmed by 1 base and the J gene end by 7 bases; junction bases not matched to a gene: 4. The germline CDR1 and CDR2 sequences are SEHNR and FQNEAQ (reference sequence). The CDR3 DNA follows: TGTGCCAGCAGCTTAGGTGGACAGGGGAGTGAAAAACTGTTTTTT. Residues: CASSLGGQGSEKLFF. The variable domain in full, with the rest retrieved from reference TRBV7-9 and TRBJ1-4, is DTGVSQNPRHKITKRGQNVTFRCDPISEHNRLYWYRQTLGQGPEFLTYFQNEAQLEKSRLLSDRFSAERPKGSFSTLEIQRTEQGDSAMYLCASSLGGQGSEKLFFGSGTQLSVL.

The chain employs TRBV30 and TRBJ2-1; perhaps TRBD2 as D (5 bases). The length of the CDR3 is 12 residues. Germline CDR1 GTSNPN, CDR2 SVGIG (reference sequence). V was clipped by 4 bases and J by 9 bases, with 13 bases between them. The CDR3 protein is CAWTGEAVEQFF. CDR3 coding DNA: TGTGCCTGGACCGGAGAAGCGGTTGAGCAGTTCTTC.

This CDR3 reads CASSVEGAPSTGELFF. As DNA, the CDR3 is TGTGCCAGCAGCGTAGAGGGAGCACCTAGCACCGGGGAGCTGTTTTTT. The chain combines TRBV9 with TRBJ2-2, with D possibly TRBD2 on 5 matching bases. Germline CDR1 SGDLS, CDR2 YYNGEE. Trimming took off 0 bases at V and 4 bases at J, with 13 bases between the two ends. This CDR3 is built from 16 residues.

The rearrangement links TRBV6-2 or TRBV6-3 to TRBJ2-3; 9 positions match TRBD2. The trim removed 6 bases at V and 0 bases at J, leaving 4 bases unmatched. CDR3 length: 15 residues. Germline assignment: CDR1 MNHEY and CDR2 SVGEGT. The CDR3 DNA sequence: TGTGCCAGCAGCCGAACTAGCGGGAGCACAGATACGCAGTATTTT. This encodes CASSRTSGSTDTQYF.

The rearrangement joins TRBV5-1 to TRBJ1-5; D unclear. The CDR3 covers 15 residues. In germline, CDR1 is SGHRS, CDR2 YFSETQ. Trimming removed 0 bases at V and 2 bases at J, with 9 bases between. For the CDR3, the DNA is TGCGCCAGCAGCTTGGGAGATGTAGGCAATCAGCCCCAGCATTTT. Translating gives CASSLGDVGNQPQHF.

CDR3 amino acids: CASSPVFSVAYNEQFF. The CDR3, as DNA: TGTGCCAGCTCACCAGTTTTTAGCGTAGCCTACAATGAGCAGTTCTTC. This chain connects TRBV18 to TRBJ2-1, with a weak D call TRBD2 (5 bases). V was shortened by 2 bases and J by 2 bases, with 13 bases between the two germline ends. Germline CDR1 KGHSH, CDR2 LQKENI. The CDR3 sequence is 16 residues long.

CDR3: CASSPGQPSPDTQYF. CDR3 nucleotides: TGCGCCAGCAGCCCGGGACAGCCTTCTCCGGATACGCAGTATTTT. The chain has TRBV5-1 and TRBJ2-3; 7 nucleotides agree with TRBD1. V was pared by 4 bases and J by 6 bases, with 11 bases of the junction left unmatched. The CDR3 runs to 15 residues. Germline lookup yields CDR1 SGHRS and CDR2 YFSETQ.

The chain has TRBV5-1 and TRBJ2-7; the match to TRBD2 covers 12 bases. Germline V gives CDR1 SGHRS, CDR2 YFSETQ. With 4 bases clipped from V and 2 bases from J, the junction kept 10 bases outside the gene matches. This CDR3 is 17 amino acids long. CDR3 nucleotide sequence: TGCGCCAGCAGCCCAAGACTAGCGGGAGAGGTGGCCTACGAGCAGTACTTC. This codes for CASSPRLAGEVAYEQYF.

This clone was seen a handful of times. The J gene is TRBJ1-3, the V gene TRBV6-5; 7 bases map to TRBD1. The CDR3 has 16 amino acids. The V segment lost 0 bases and the J segment 7 bases; nucleotides outside the gene matches: 9. Germline-derived CDR1 and CDR2 are MNHEY and SVGAGI. CDR3 residues: CASSYSNDRVGNTIYF. As DNA, the CDR3 is TGTGCCAGCAGTTACTCGAATGACAGGGTTGGGAACACCATATATTTT.

The CDR3 bases are TGTGCCACCAGTGATTTGGAGGGCCCGGATACAGGCACAGATACGCAGTATTTT. Its translation is CATSDLEGPDTGTDTQYF. The rearrangement uses TRBV24-1 and TRBJ2-3, with TRBD2 as a possible D gene (5 bases). The length of the CDR3 is 18 residues. The germline V gene has CDR1 KGHDR and CDR2 SFDVKD. The V gene lost 0 bases and the J gene lost 1 base, with 16 bases spanning the gap.

V and J are TRBV7-8 and TRBJ2-7; 7 nucleotides line up with TRBD1. V was pared by 5 bases and J by 2 bases, with 9 bases of the junction left unmatched. CDR1 and CDR2 from the germline V gene are SGHVS and FQNEAQ. The length of the CDR3 is 15 residues. This CDR3 reads CASSPEQGSTYEQYF. The CDR3 DNA reads TGTGCCAGCAGCCCCGAACAGGGGTCAACCTACGAGCAGTACTTC.

This chain joins TRBV5-1 and TRBJ1-5; tentative D call: TRBD1 (6 bases). Per germline, CDR1 SGHRS and CDR2 YFSETQ. The CDR3 is 15 amino acids. The V gene lost 0 bases and the J gene lost 3 bases, with 10 bases spanning the gap. The CDR3 coding sequence is TGCGCCAGCAGCTTGGAAGCAGGGGTCAATCAGCCCCAGCATTTT. Its translation is CASSLEAGVNQPQHF.

The chain is built from TRBV25-1 and TRBJ2-7; D may be TRBD1 (5 bases). The CDR3 is 12 residues long. V lost 4 bases and J 1 base, leaving 5 bases between the germline ends. Germline CDR1 and CDR2: MGHDK and SYGVNS. The CDR3 region is CASSGTSYEQYF. The CDR3 nucleotides read TGTGCCAGCAGTGGGACATCCTACGAGCAGTACTTC.

This chain connects TRBV5-6 to TRBJ2-1, with D possibly being TRBD2 (6 bases). The CDR3 totals 15 residues. Per the germline V gene, CDR1 is SGHDT and CDR2 is YYEEEE. Trimming took 4 bases from V and 5 from J, leaving 16 bases between them. The CDR3 region is CASSRGWGPNNEQFF. In DNA, the CDR3 is TGTGCCAGCAGCCGGGGGTGGGGTCCCAACAATGAGCAGTTCTTC. Together with reference TRBV5-6 and TRBJ2-1, the CDR3 gives the full variable domain: DAGVTQSPTHLIKTRGQQVTLRCSPKSGHDTVSWYQQALGQGPQFIFQYYEEEERQRGNFPDRFSGHQFPNYSSELNVNALLLGDSALYLCASSRGWGPNNEQFFGPGTRLTVL.

This sequence joins TRBV5-6 and TRBJ2-2; 7 bases fit TRBD1. After removal of 6 bases from V and 4 bases from J, the junction contained 6 bases not matched to a gene. CDR1 and CDR2 (germline): SGHDT, YYEEEE. The CDR3 is 14 amino acids. The DNA of the CDR3 is TGTGCCAGCACCCTGGGACAGATCACCGGGGAGCTGTTTTTT. This gives the protein CASTLGQITGELFF.

The genes are TRBV27 and TRBJ1-6; 8 bases align to TRBD1. This CDR3 spans 16 amino acids. Germline V CDR1 and CDR2: MNHEY, SMNVEV (reference sequence). V shed 0 bases, J shed 5 bases, and the junction held 3 bases outside the gene matches. The CDR3 bases are TGTGCCAGCAGTTTATCCTTGGGACAGGATAATTCACCCCTCCACTTT. This translates into CASSLSLGQDNSPLHF.

J is TRBJ2-3 and V is TRBV24-1; perhaps TRBD2 as D (7 bases). CDR1 is KGHDR, CDR2 SFDVKD, per germline. Trimming removed 5 bases from V and 6 bases from J, with 20 bases in between. There are 16 residues in the CDR3. CDR3 sequence (DNA): TGTGCCACCAGTGCCACGAACAGGGTCGGGGGGGATACGCAGTATTTT. Translation gives CATSATNRVGGDTQYF.

The chain employs TRBV24-1 and TRBJ2-3; perhaps TRBD2 as D (5 bases). The V gene lost 4 bases and the J gene lost 0 bases, with 10 bases spanning the gap. The CDR3 has 15 residues. Germline values: CDR1 KGHDR, CDR2 SFDVKD. In nucleotides, the CDR3 is TGTGCCACCAGTGACTACCGGGGAAGCACAGATACGCAGTATTTT. This gives the protein CATSDYRGSTDTQYF.

V usage is TRBV5-1 and J usage is TRBJ2-1; 10 bases are a match to TRBD2. This CDR3 is 17 amino acids long. Germline CDR1 is SGHRS and CDR2 is YFSETQ. After removal of 0 bases from V and 0 bases from J, the junction contained 3 bases not matched to a gene. The CDR3 loop reads CASSLASSGSSYNEQFF. The CDR3 nucleotides read TGCGCCAGCAGCTTGGCCTCTAGCGGGAGCTCCTACAATGAGCAGTTCTTC.

V usage is TRBV27 and J usage is TRBJ1-6, with 8 bases matching TRBD1. CDR1 MNHEY and CDR2 SMNVEV come from the germline V gene (reference sequence). CDR3 length: 12 amino acids. The ends lost 7 bases at V and 8 bases at J; junction bases unmatched: 1. Here the CDR3 reads CASMTGDSPLHF. Here the CDR3 DNA reads TGTGCCAGCATGACAGGGGATTCACCCCTCCACTTT.

The rearrangement joins TRBV2 to TRBJ2-7, with 10 bases identical to TRBD2. Germline CDR1 SNHLY, CDR2 FYNNEI. CDR3 length: 16 amino acids. J gave up 0 bases and V 7 bases, and 9 bases lay outside the gene matches. The CDR3 reads CASNELAGASSYEQYF. Here the CDR3 DNA reads TGTGCCAGCAACGAGCTAGCGGGAGCCTCCTCCTACGAGCAGTACTTC.

The chain combines TRBV27 with TRBJ2-3; possible D gene TRBD2, 5 bases. CDR1 and CDR2 (germline): MNHEY, SMNVEV (reference sequence). V was trimmed by 5 bases and J by 1 base, leaving 13 bases between them. The CDR3 spans 15 residues. DNA for the CDR3: TGTGCCAGCAGTCTATTCGGAGGCCGCACAGATACGCAGTATTTT. Translation gives CASSLFGGRTDTQYF.

The chain employs TRBV7-3 and TRBJ2-1; 8 bases match TRBD2. The ends lost 5 bases at V and 3 bases at J; junction bases unmatched: 18. The CDR3 extends over 19 amino acids. The germline gives CDR1 SGHTA, CDR2 FQGTGA. CDR3 loop: CASSPQGSGSTGGYNEQFF. The CDR3 DNA reads as TGTGCCAGCAGCCCCCAAGGAAGCGGGAGCACCGGTGGCTACAATGAGCAGTTCTTC.